This TCR beta chain was retrieved from a study of Ad26.COV2.S vaccination and SARS-CoV-2 variants. Method: immunoSEQ multiplex PCR; TCRdb's copy keeps in-frame clones and lacks some. The sample lists hundreds of thousands of clones; approximately 86% were seen once. Treatment of the sample: around 19 received Ad26.COV2.S at low or high dose, single or two shots; about 5 received placebo; per-sample allocation not given. Day 63 after the first injection of vaccine or placebo was the sampling time. CDR1 SGHVS and CDR2 FNYEAQ come from the germline V gene. The CDR3 is made up of 19 amino acids. V lost 4 bases to trimming and J lost 1 base; unmatched junction nucleotides: 14. This clone came up many times.

Sequences were derived from peripheral blood, sampled in a trial of Ad26.COV2.S vaccine versus placebo. The V gene is TRBV7-6, the J gene TRBJ2-5; 11 bases line up with TRBD2. The receptor's source is a person between 18 and 65 years old who received the Ad26.COV2.S COVID-19 vaccine or a placebo. CDR3 DNA: TGTGCCAGCAGCTCAGAGGGCGGTATTACTAGCGGGGGCCAAGAGACCCAGTACTTC. Its translation: CASSSEGGITSGGQETQYF.